Following are 12 T cell receptor beta chains from one sample sequenced in a study of blood T cell repertoires in COVID-19 (dated by TCRdb to 2018 to 2021). The library came from the immunoSEQ multiplex PCR assay. The immuneACCESS repertoire file appears here via TCRdb, limited to in-frame rearrangements. These files lack a portion of the clones; in checked studies, under half of the deficit traces to unresolved V genes, and the cause of the others is not known. The table for this sample lists hundreds of thousands of clones; over 75% of them were counted only once. The ten largest account for approximately 9.1% of the sample. Sequencing used PBMCs or T cells enriched from blood (not recorded which). The receptors derive from a woman aged 45-59 years with acute COVID-19.

The V and J genes are TRBV4-1 and TRBJ1-2, with TRBD1 matching 8 bases. The ends lost 6 bases at V and 3 bases at J; junction bases unmatched: 6. This CDR3 has 14 amino acids. The germline gives CDR1 MGHRA, CDR2 YSYEKL. CDR3 DNA sequence: TGCGCCAGCAGGATTCAGGGGGCCGACTATGGCTACACCTTC. Protein sequence: CASRIQGADYGYTF.

The chain carries TRBV4-3 and TRBJ2-1; a weak D match, TRBD2 (7 bases). The CDR3 loop spans 17 amino acids. In germline, CDR1 is LGHNA, CDR2 YSLEER. The V and J ends lost 0 bases and 7 bases respectively, with 19 bases between them. The CDR3 spells CASSQDMAGAVGNEQFF. In DNA, the CDR3 is TGCGCCAGCAGCCAAGATATGGCGGGGGCCGTAGGGAATGAGCAGTTCTTC.

V usage is TRBV5-1 and J usage is TRBJ1-6, with TRBD1 matching 10 bases. The CDR3 covers 16 residues. Per the germline V gene, CDR1 is SGHRS and CDR2 is YFSETQ. The V segment lost 3 bases and the J segment 7 bases; nucleotides outside the gene matches: 7. CDR3 residues: CASSSVTGGANSPLHF. The CDR3, as DNA: TGCGCCAGCAGCTCTGTGACAGGGGGCGCGAATTCACCCCTCCACTTT.

The J gene is TRBJ2-7, the V gene TRBV27; the D is unclear. Trimming shortened V by 3 bases and J by 5 bases, and 5 bases separated the two germline ends. The CDR3 is 11 residues long. Germline CDR1 MNHEY, CDR2 SMNVEV (reference sequence). The CDR3 is CASSLGHEQYF. As DNA, the CDR3 is TGTGCCAGCAGTTTGGGCCACGAGCAGTACTTC.

V and J are TRBV19 and TRBJ1-1; D is perhaps TRBD1 (6 bases). Trimming pared 7 bases from V and 10 bases from J, leaving 19 bases between. CDR3 length: 13 amino acids. Germline values: CDR1 LNHDA, CDR2 SQIVND (reference sequence). The CDR3 nucleotides read TGTGCCAGTACCAAAGGGGGTTGGGTATCAGCTTTCTTT. Its protein is CASTKGGWVSAFF.

The chain combines TRBV5-4 with TRBJ1-2, with 7 positions matching TRBD1. The junction had 12 bases not matched to a gene; V was cut back by 4 bases and J by 12 bases. Germline CDR1 and CDR2: SGHNT and YYREEE (reference sequence). This CDR3 is built from 13 residues. The CDR3 loop reads CASSRRDRVYDTF. DNA for the CDR3: TGTGCCAGCAGCCGCCGAGACAGGGTATATGACACCTTC.

The chain employs TRBV5-1 and TRBJ2-3, with TRBD2 matching 8 bases. This CDR3 has 17 residues. Germline-derived CDR1 and CDR2 are SGHRS and YFSETQ. Trimming took 0 bases from V and 2 from J; bases not matched to a gene: 8. CDR3 bases: TGCGCCAGCAGCTTGGTGGCAGCGGGGGCCTCCACAGATACGCAGTATTTT. Translated, it gives CASSLVAAGASTDTQYF.

V gene TRBV30 combines with J gene TRBJ2-7; TRBD1 matches 7 bases. V lost 1 base, J lost 2 bases, and 5 bases stayed unmatched. In germline, CDR1 is GTSNPN, CDR2 SVGIG (reference sequence). The CDR3 extends over 14 amino acids. The CDR3 DNA follows: TGTGCCTGGAGTGGTTGGGACAGACCCTACGAGCAGTACTTC. Translation gives CAWSGWDRPYEQYF. Variable domain in full (rest from reference TRBV30 and TRBJ2-7): SQTIHQWPATLVQPVGSPLSLECTVEGTSNPNLYWYRQAAGRGLQLLFYSVGIGQISSEVPQNLSASRPQDRQFILSSKKLLLSDSGFYLCAWSGWDRPYEQYFGPGTRLTVT.

The chain has TRBV6-5 and TRBJ1-6, with D unresolved. The CDR3 contains 14 residues. Per the germline V gene, CDR1 is MNHEY and CDR2 is SVGAGI. Trimming took 5 bases from V and 7 from J, leaving 12 bases between them. CDR3 sequence: CASSPIAGNSPLHF. The CDR3 DNA reads as TGTGCCAGCAGTCCCATCGCGGGGAATTCACCCCTCCACTTT.

The V call is TRBV6-5, the J call TRBJ1-4; 7 bases agree with TRBD1. This CDR3 is 14 amino acids long. Germline V gene data show CDR1 as MNHEY and CDR2 as SVGAGI. V shed 8 bases, J shed 3 bases, and the junction held 6 bases outside the gene matches. CDR3 sequence: CASAPGQSNEKLFF. In nucleotides, the CDR3 is TGTGCCAGCGCCCCGGGACAGTCTAATGAAAAACTGTTTTTT.

This chain links TRBV11-2 with TRBJ1-6; D not certain. V was pared by 5 bases and J by 10 bases, with 18 bases between. CDR1 is SGHAT and CDR2 is FQNNGV in the germline V gene. CDR3 size: 15 residues. DNA for the CDR3: TGTGCCAGCAGCCGAGCGACCGGCGGAATATCACCCCTCCACTTT. This encodes CASSRATGGISPLHF.

V is TRBV29-1 and J is TRBJ2-7; 8 nucleotides agree with TRBD1. This CDR3 spans 13 amino acids. V dropped 6 bases and J dropped 1; count of bases not matched to a gene: 5. Germline CDR1 reads SQVTM; CDR2 reads ANQGSEA. The CDR3 DNA is TGCAGCGTGGACAGGGTTGGATCCTACGAGCAGTACTTC. This encodes CSVDRVGSYEQYF.